The 10 T cell receptor beta chains reported below all come from one sample, sequenced in a study of cytomegalovirus exposure and HLA in healthy donors. The table came from immunoSEQ multiplex PCR; TCRdb's copy has only in-frame clones and leaves some out. The repertoire holds 150,000 or so clones, with 85% to 90% as singletons. Sample: PBMCs. These receptor sequences come from a woman under 40 in good health and CMV-seropositive.

The chain carries TRBV18 and TRBJ2-7; TRBD1 might be the D (5 bases). The CDR3 extends over 14 amino acids. CDR1 KGHSH and CDR2 LQKENI come from the germline V gene. Trimming took 2 bases from V and 6 from J, leaving 14 bases between them. CDR3 in amino acids: CASSPETAWGEQYF. For the CDR3, the DNA is TGTGCCAGCTCACCAGAGACAGCGTGGGGCGAGCAGTACTTC.

V and J are TRBV4-1 and TRBJ1-3; 7 nucleotides agree with TRBD1. The CDR3 length is 18 residues. The V gene's germline CDR1 is MGHRA and CDR2 YSYEKL. Trimming took 0 bases from V and 0 from J; bases not matched to a gene: 8. The CDR3 nucleotides read TGCGCCAGCAGCCAAGAGGACAGGATCACACCCTCTGGAAACACCATATATTTT. It translates to CASSQEDRITPSGNTIYF.

V and J are TRBV7-2 and TRBJ2-7, with D perhaps matching TRBD2 (5 bases). CDR1 and CDR2 from the germline V gene are SGHTA and FQGNSA. V was trimmed by 2 bases and J by 6 bases, leaving 11 bases between them. The CDR3 is 13 amino acids. DNA for the CDR3: TGTGCCAGCAGCTTACCGGGCGGGCTCGAGCAGTACTTC. Translating gives CASSLPGGLEQYF. The full variable domain, with the rest looked up from reference TRBV7-2 and TRBJ2-7, is GAGVSQSPSNKVTEKGKDVELRCDPISGHTALYWYRQSLGQGLEFLIYFQGNSAPDKSGLPSDRFSAERTGGSVSTLTIQRTQQEDSAVYLCASSLPGGLEQYFGPGTRLTVT.

This clone is a singleton in its sample. The chain recombines TRBV4-1 with TRBJ2-4; TRBD2 aligns across 8 bases. The CDR3 runs to 16 residues. Unmatched junction bases numbered 4, after V lost 2 bases and J lost 1 base. From germline, CDR1 is MGHRA and CDR2 YSYEKL. The CDR3: CASSQFSGIAKNIQYF. The DNA of the CDR3 is TGCGCCAGCAGCCAATTTAGCGGGATTGCCAAAAACATTCAGTACTTC.

V usage is TRBV5-1 and J usage is TRBJ1-2; 8 bases map to TRBD1. Germline V lookup: CDR1 SGHRS, CDR2 YFSETQ. This CDR3 region has 16 residues. V was clipped by 2 bases and J by 2 bases; unmatched bases: 8. CDR3: CASSFPGQENNYGYTF. In DNA form, the CDR3 reads TGCGCCAGCAGCTTCCCGGGACAGGAGAACAACTATGGCTACACCTTC.

This sequence joins TRBV28 and TRBJ2-6, with a possible D match to TRBD2 (6 bases). The CDR3 spans 15 residues. Germline V gives CDR1 MDHEN, CDR2 SYDVKM. The V and J ends lost 3 bases and 2 bases respectively, with 8 bases between them. Here the CDR3 reads CASSFGGTGANVLTF. Written as DNA, the CDR3 is TGTGCCAGCAGTTTCGGGGGAACTGGGGCCAACGTCCTGACTTTC.

The rearrangement joins TRBV4-1 to TRBJ1-1; 7 nucleotides agree with TRBD1. The length of the CDR3 is 15 residues. The ends lost 3 bases at V and 0 bases at J; junction bases unmatched: 4. Germline assignment: CDR1 MGHRA and CDR2 YSYEKL. The CDR3 loop reads CASSQRDRMNTEAFF. The CDR3 bases are TGCGCCAGCAGCCAGAGGGACAGAATGAACACTGAAGCTTTCTTT.

This chain joins TRBV11-3 and TRBJ2-3, with unresolved D. This CDR3 region has 13 residues. Germline CDR1 is SGHNT and CDR2 is YENEEA. Trimming pared 0 bases from V and 8 bases from J, leaving 9 bases between. The CDR3 spells CASSLDSAATQYF. CDR3 sequence (DNA): TGTGCCAGCAGCTTAGATTCGGCGGCTACGCAGTATTTT.

The rearrangement joins TRBV6-1 to TRBJ1-5, with 9 bases lining up with TRBD1. The germline CDR1 and CDR2 sequences are MNHNS and SASEGT. The CDR3 extends over 12 amino acids. With 8 bases clipped from V and 11 bases from J, the junction kept 7 bases outside the gene matches. The CDR3 region is CASGGQGSSQHF. The DNA of the CDR3 is TGTGCCAGCGGAGGACAGGGGAGTTCCCAGCATTTT.

V gene TRBV28 combines with J gene TRBJ2-7, with 7 positions matching TRBD2. Germline-derived CDR1 and CDR2 are MDHEN and SYDVKM. V lost 7 bases and J lost 3; bases outside the gene matches: 15. The CDR3 runs to 16 residues. The CDR3 nucleotides read TGTGCCAGCAATACCCTGGGGAGGGCACAGAACTACGAGCAGTACTTC. It yields the protein CASNTLGRAQNYEQYF.